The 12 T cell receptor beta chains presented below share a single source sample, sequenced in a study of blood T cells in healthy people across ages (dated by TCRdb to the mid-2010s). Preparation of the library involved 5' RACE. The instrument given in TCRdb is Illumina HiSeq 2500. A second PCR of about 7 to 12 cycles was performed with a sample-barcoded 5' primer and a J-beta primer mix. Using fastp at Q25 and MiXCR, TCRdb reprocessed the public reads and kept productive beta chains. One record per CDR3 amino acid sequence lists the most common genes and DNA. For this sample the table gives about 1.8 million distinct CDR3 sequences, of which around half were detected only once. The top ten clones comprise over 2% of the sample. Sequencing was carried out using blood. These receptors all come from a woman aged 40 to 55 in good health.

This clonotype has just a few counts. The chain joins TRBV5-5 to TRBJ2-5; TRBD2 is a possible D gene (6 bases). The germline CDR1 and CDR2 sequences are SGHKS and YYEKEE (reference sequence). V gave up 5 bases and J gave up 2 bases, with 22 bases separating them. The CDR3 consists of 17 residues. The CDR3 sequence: CASSPAGPSHLQETQYF. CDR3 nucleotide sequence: TGTGCCAGCAGTCCCGCGGGACCCTCCCATCTGCAAGAGACCCAGTACTTC.

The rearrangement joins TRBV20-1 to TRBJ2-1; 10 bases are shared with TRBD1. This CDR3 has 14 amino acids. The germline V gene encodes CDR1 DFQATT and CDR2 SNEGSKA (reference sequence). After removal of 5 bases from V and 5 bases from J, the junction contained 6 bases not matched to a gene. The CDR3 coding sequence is TGCAGTGCTCTCGACAGGGGGCACCACAATGAGCAGTTCTTC. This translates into CSALDRGHHNEQFF.

CDR3: CSARGQGIWETQYF. CDR3 nucleotides: TGCAGTGCTAGAGGACAGGGAATATGGGAGACCCAGTACTTC. The chain couples TRBV20-1 to TRBJ2-5; 7 nucleotides agree with TRBD1. V lost 1 base to trimming and J lost 5 bases; unmatched junction nucleotides: 7. The CDR3 loop spans 14 amino acids. Germline CDR1 is DFQATT and CDR2 is SNEGSKA (reference sequence).

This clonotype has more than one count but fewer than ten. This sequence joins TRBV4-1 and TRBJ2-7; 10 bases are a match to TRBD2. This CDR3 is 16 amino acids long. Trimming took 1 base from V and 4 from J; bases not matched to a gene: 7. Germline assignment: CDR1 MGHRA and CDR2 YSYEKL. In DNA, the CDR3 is TGCGCCAGCAGCCAAGTTAGCGGGGGGCCGGTTTACGAGCAGTACTTC. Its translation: CASSQVSGGPVYEQYF.

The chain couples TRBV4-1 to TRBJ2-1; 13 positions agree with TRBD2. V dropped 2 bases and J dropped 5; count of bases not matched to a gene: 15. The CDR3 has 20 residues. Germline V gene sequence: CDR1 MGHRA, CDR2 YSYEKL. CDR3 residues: CASSQLQTSGGSPPHNEQFF. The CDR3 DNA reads TGCGCCAGCAGCCAACTCCAGACTAGCGGGGGGTCTCCGCCGCACAATGAGCAGTTCTTC.

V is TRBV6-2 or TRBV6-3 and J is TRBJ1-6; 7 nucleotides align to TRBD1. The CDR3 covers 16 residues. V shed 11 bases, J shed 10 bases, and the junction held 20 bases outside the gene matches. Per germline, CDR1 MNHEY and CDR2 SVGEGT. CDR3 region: CASRAPPGQQDSPLHF. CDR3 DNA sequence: TGTGCCTCCCGGGCACCCCCGGGACAGCAGGACTCACCCCTCCACTTT.

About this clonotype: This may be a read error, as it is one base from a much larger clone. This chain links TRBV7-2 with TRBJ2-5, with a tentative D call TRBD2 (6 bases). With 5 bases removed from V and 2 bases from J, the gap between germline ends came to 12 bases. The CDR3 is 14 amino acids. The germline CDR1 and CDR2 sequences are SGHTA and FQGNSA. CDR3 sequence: CASSVDGRQETQYF. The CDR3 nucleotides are TGTGCCAGCAGCGTAGATGGGAGGCAAGAGACCCAGTACTTC.

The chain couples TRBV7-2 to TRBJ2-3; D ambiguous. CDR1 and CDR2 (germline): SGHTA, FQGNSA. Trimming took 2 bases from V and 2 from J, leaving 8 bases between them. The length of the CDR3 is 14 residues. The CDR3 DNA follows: TGTGCCAGCAGCTTAAGTCATCACACAGATACGCAGTATTTT. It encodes CASSLSHHTDTQYF.

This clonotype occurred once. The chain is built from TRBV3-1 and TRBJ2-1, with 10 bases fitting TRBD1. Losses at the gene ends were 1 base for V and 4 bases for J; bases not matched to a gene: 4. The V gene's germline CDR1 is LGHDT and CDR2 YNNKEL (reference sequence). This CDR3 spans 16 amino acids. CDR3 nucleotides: TGTGCCAGCAGCCAAGCGGGACAGGGGATGTACAATGAGCAGTTCTTC. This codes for CASSQAGQGMYNEQFF.

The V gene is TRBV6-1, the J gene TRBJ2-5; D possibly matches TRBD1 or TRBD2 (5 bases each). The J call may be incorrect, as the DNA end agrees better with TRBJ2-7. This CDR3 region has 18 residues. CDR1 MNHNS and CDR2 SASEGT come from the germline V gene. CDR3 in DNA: TGTGCCAGCAGCCCCCCTTCAGGCCGTCGGGACCTCTCCTACGAGCAGTACTTC. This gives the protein CASSPPSGRRDLSYEQYF.

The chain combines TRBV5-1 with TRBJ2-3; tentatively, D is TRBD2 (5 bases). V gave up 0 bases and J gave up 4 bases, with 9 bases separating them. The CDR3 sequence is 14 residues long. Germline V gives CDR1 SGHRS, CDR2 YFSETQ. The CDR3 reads CASSLELASDTQYF. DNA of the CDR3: TGCGCCAGCAGCTTGGAGCTAGCCTCAGATACGCAGTATTTT.

CDR3 sequence: CASSTHATGTPGTQYF. The DNA of the CDR3 is TGTGCCAGCAGCACCCACGCCACAGGGACTCCTGGTACGCAGTATTTT. The chain has TRBV6-5 and TRBJ2-3; either TRBD1 or TRBD2 may fit D (6 bases each). V was cut by 6 bases and J by 8 bases, with 24 bases left in between. The CDR3 covers 16 residues. The germline gives CDR1 MNHEY, CDR2 SVGAGI.